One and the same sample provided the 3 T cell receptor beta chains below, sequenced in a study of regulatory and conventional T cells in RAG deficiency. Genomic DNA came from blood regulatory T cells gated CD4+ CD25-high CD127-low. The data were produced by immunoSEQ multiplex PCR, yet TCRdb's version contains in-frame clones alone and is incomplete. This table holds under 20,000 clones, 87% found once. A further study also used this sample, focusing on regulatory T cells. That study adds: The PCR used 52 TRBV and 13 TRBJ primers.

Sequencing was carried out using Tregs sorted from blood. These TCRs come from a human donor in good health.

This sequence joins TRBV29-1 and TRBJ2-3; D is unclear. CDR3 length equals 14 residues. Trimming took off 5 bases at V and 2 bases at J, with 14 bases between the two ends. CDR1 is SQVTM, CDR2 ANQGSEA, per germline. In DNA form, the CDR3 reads TGCAGCGTTACGAGATTAGGGCTCACAGATACGCAGTATTTT. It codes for CSVTRLGLTDTQYF.

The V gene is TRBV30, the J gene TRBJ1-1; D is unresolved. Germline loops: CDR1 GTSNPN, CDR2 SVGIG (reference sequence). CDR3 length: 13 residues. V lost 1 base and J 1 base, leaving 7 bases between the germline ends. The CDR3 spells CAWSGQPNTEAFF. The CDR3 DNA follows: TGTGCCTGGAGTGGGCAGCCGAACACTGAAGCTTTCTTT.

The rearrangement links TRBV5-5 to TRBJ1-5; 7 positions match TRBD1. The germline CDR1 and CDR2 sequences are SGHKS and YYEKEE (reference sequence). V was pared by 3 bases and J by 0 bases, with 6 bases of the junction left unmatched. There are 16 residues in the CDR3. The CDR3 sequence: CASSSMGQYSNQPQHF. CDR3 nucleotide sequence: TGTGCCAGCAGCTCCATGGGACAGTATAGCAATCAGCCCCAGCATTTT.